The 8 T cell receptor beta chains in this list originate from one sample, sequenced in a study of cytomegalovirus exposure and HLA in healthy donors. The study ran its PCR with 60 Vbeta and 13 Jbeta primers. The data were produced by immunoSEQ multiplex PCR, yet TCRdb's version contains in-frame clones alone and is incomplete. The sample has 200,000 to 250,000 clones. The material sequenced was PBMCs. Every receptor here comes from a woman aged 25 to 39 in good health and CMV-seropositive.

CDR3 in amino acids: CSAGGPPNTGELFF. The CDR3 DNA is TGCAGCGCGGGGGGACCGCCGAACACCGGGGAGCTGTTTTTT. The rearrangement links TRBV29-1 to TRBJ2-2; 7 bases map to TRBD2. The CDR3 contains 14 residues. CDR1 is SQVTM, CDR2 ANQGSEA, per germline. V gave up 7 bases and J gave up 0 bases; unmatched junction bases: 5.

The chain joins TRBV10-1 to TRBJ2-2; 8 nucleotides line up with TRBD1. This CDR3 is 16 amino acids long. After removal of 6 bases from V and 6 bases from J, the junction contained 12 bases not matched to a gene. Germline assignment: CDR1 WNHNN and CDR2 SYGVQD (reference sequence). Here the CDR3 DNA reads TGCGCCAGCAGCCACGGGACAGGCCAAACTTCCGGGGAGCTGTTTTTT. This gives the protein CASSHGTGQTSGELFF.

The gene calls are TRBV9 and TRBJ2-1; TRBD1 aligns across 10 bases. CDR1 and CDR2 (germline): SGDLS, YYNGEE. The CDR3 has 16 residues. V lost 4 bases, J lost 7 bases, and 11 bases stayed unmatched. CDR3 bases: TGTGCCAGCAGCCCCACCGGGACAGGGGTAACAAATGAGCAGTTCTTC. It encodes CASSPTGTGVTNEQFF.

The chain is built from TRBV11-3 and TRBJ1-1; 9 positions match TRBD1. Germline V gives CDR1 SGHNT, CDR2 YENEEA. Trimming at V came to 4 bases and at J to 7 bases, leaving 10 bases not matched to a gene. The CDR3 is made up of 15 amino acids. The CDR3 sequence: CASSSGQGWPGEAFF. CDR3 coding DNA: TGTGCCAGCAGCTCTGGACAGGGGTGGCCTGGTGAAGCTTTCTTT.

The chain is built from TRBV6-4 and TRBJ2-7, with 7 bases identical to TRBD2. The V gene's germline CDR1 is MRHNA and CDR2 SNTAGT. V lost 2 bases and J lost 0; bases outside the gene matches: 10. The CDR3 covers 17 residues. The CDR3: CASSDPPAWDYSYEQYF. The CDR3 nucleotides read TGTGCCAGCAGTGACCCCCCCGCCTGGGACTACTCCTACGAGCAGTACTTC.

This sequence joins TRBV6-5 and TRBJ2-7; D gene unclear. V gave up 4 bases and J gave up 4 bases, with 5 bases separating them. Germline V lookup: CDR1 MNHEY, CDR2 SVGAGI. The CDR3 contains 11 residues. CDR3 in amino acids: CASSSMYEQYF. CDR3 DNA sequence: TGTGCCAGCAGTTCTATGTACGAGCAGTACTTC.

V is TRBV7-9 and J is TRBJ2-5, with 8 bases identical to TRBD1. The CDR3 contains 13 residues. From germline, CDR1 is SEHNR and CDR2 FQNEAQ (reference sequence). V lost 6 bases, J lost 2 bases, and 2 bases stayed unmatched. DNA for the CDR3: TGTGCCAGCAGGGACAGGGCTCAAGAGACCCAGTACTTC. Encoded protein: CASRDRAQETQYF.

The genes are TRBV5-1 and TRBJ2-5; 11 bases are shared with TRBD2. The trim removed 4 bases at V and 1 base at J, leaving 9 bases unmatched. Germline CDR1 reads SGHRS; CDR2 reads YFSETQ. The length of the CDR3 is 17 residues. The CDR3 here is CASSPRIAGGPQETQYF. The DNA for the CDR3 is TGCGCCAGCAGCCCGAGGATAGCGGGGGGGCCCCAAGAGACCCAGTACTTC.